The following is a T cell receptor beta chain sequence with its context. The source of the sample is a study of blood T cell repertoires in COVID-19. As handled by the study authors: Cell counts per sample came from amplifying reference gene primers. Some clones are missing from TCRdb's copy, which holds only in-frame ones; the method was immunoSEQ multiplex PCR. V and J calls and clone size are given by that table; D and trimming were obtained from the DNA. The data show around 140,000 clones, 84% seen once. The germline gives CDR1 SGHRS, CDR2 YFSETQ. There are 16 residues in the CDR3. V lost 2 bases and J lost 2, with 13 bases in between.

The clonotype was recovered from a human donor in a cohort sampled during active COVID-19. The chain joins TRBV5-1 to TRBJ1-4; no definite D call. The sequencing sample was made of peripheral blood. DNA of the CDR3: TGCGCCAGCAGCTTAAGCGGATTCGGGACTAATGAAAAACTGTTTTTT. This sequence encodes CASSLSGFGTNEKLFF.